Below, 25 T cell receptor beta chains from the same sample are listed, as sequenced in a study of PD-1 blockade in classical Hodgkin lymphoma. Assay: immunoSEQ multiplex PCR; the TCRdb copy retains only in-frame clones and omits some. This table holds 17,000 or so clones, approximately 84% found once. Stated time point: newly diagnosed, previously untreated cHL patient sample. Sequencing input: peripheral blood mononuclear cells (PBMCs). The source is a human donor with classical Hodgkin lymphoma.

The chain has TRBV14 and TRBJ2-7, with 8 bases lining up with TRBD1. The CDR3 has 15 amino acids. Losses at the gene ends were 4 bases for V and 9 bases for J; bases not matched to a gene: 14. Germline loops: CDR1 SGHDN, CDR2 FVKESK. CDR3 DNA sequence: TGTGCCAGCAGCCTCCTGACAGGACAGGGCCATAGGCAGTACTTC. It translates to CASSLLTGQGHRQYF.

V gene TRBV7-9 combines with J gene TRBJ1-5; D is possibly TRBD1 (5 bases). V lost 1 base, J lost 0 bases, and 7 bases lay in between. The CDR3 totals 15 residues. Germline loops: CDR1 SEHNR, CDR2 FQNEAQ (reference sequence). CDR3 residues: CASSLGGASNQPQHF. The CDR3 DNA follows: TGTGCCAGCAGCTTAGGCGGGGCTAGCAATCAGCCCCAGCATTTT. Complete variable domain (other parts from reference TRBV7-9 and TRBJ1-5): DTGVSQNPRHKITKRGQNVTFRCDPISEHNRLYWYRQTLGQGPEFLTYFQNEAQLEKSRLLSDRFSAERPKGSFSTLEIQRTEQGDSAMYLCASSLGGASNQPQHFGDGTRLSIL.

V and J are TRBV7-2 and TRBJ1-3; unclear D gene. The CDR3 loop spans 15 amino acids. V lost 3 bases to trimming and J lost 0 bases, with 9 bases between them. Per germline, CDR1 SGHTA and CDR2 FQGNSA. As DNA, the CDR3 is TGTGCCAGCAGCTTTAGCTGGAGCTCTGGAAACACCATATATTTT. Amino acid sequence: CASSFSWSSGNTIYF.

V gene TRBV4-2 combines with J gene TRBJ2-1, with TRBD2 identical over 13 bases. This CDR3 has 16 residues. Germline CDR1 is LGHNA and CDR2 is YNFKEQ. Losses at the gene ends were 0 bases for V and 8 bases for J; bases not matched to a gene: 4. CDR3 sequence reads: CASSQELAGGGDEQFF. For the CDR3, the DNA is TGTGCCAGCAGCCAAGAACTAGCGGGAGGGGGCGATGAGCAGTTCTTC.

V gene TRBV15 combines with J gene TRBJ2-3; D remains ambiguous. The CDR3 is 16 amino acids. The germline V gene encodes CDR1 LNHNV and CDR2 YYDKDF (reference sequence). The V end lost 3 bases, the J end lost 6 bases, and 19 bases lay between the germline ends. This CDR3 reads CATSRAPGRSGDTQYF. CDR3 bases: TGTGCCACCAGCAGGGCCCCCGGACGGAGTGGGGATACGCAGTATTTT.

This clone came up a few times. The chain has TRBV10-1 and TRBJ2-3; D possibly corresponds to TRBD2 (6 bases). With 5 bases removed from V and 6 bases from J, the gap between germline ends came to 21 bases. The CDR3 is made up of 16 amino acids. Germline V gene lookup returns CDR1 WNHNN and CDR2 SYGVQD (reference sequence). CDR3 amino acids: CASSPARDGSTDTQYF. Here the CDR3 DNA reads TGCGCCAGCAGTCCCGCGCGGGACGGGAGTACGGATACGCAGTATTTT.

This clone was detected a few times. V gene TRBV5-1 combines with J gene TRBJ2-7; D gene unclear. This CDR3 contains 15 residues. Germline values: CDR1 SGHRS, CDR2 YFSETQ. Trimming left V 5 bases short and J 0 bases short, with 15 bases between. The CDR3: CASSHGLASSYEQYF. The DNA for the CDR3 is TGCGCCAGCAGTCACGGGTTAGCCTCCTCCTACGAGCAGTACTTC.

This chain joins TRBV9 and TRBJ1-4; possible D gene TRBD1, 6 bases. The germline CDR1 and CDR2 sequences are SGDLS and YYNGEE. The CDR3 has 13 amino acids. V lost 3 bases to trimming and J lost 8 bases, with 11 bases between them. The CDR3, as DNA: TGTGCCAGCAGCGCGGGGGGCAGGGAAAAACTGTTTTTT. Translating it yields CASSAGGREKLFF.

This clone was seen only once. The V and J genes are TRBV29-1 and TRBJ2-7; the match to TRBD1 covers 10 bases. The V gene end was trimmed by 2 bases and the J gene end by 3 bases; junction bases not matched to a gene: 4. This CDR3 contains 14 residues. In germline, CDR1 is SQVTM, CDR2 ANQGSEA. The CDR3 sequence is CSVEPDRGGYEQYF. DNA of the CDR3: TGCAGCGTTGAACCGGACAGGGGGGGCTACGAGCAGTACTTC.

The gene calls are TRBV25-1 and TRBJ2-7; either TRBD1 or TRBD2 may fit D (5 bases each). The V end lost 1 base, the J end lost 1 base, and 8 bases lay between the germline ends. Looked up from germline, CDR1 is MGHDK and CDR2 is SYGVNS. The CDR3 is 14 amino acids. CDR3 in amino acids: CASSESEGSYEQYF. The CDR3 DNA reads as TGTGCCAGCAGTGAATCTGAGGGGTCCTACGAGCAGTACTTC.

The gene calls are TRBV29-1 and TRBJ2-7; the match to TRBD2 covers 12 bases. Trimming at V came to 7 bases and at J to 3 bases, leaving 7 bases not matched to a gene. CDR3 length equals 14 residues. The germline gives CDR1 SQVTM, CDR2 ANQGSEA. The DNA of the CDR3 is TGCAGCGGTCTAGCGGGAGGGCCTTTCTACGAGCAGTACTTC. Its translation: CSGLAGGPFYEQYF.

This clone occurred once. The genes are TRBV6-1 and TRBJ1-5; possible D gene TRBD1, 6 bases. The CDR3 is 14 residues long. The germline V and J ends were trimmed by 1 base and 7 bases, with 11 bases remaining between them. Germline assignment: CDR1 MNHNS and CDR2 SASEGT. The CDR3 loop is CASSEGPGAQPQHF. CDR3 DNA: TGTGCCAGCAGTGAAGGGCCAGGGGCACAGCCCCAGCATTTT.

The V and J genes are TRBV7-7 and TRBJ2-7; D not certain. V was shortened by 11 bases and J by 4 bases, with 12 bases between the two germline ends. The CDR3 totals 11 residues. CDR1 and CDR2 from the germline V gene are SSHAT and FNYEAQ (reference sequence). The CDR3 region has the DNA TGTGCCCCCAGGAAGATATACGAGCAGTACTTC. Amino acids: CAPRKIYEQYF.

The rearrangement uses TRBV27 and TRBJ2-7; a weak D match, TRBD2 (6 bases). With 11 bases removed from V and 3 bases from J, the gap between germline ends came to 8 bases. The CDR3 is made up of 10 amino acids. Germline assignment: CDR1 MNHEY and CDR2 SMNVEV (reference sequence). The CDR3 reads CASGLYEQYF. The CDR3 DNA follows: TGTGCCTCGGGACTCTACGAGCAGTACTTC.

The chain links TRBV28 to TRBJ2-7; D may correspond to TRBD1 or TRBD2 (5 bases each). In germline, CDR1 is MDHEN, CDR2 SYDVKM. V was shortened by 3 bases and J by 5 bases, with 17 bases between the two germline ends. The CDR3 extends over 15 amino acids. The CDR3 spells CASSFSGPGFHEQYF. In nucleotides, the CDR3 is TGTGCCAGCAGTTTCTCGGGACCAGGGTTCCACGAGCAGTACTTC.

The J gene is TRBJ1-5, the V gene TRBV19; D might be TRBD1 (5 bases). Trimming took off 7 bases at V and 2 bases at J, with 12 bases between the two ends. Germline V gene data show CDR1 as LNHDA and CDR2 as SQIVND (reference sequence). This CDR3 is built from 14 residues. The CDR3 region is CASTKGLGNQPQHF. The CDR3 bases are TGTGCCAGTACGAAGGGGCTGGGCAATCAGCCCCAGCATTTT.

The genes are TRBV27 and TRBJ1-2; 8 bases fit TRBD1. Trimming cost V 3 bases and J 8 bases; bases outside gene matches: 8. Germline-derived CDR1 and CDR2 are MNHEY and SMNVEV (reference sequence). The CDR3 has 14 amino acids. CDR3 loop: CASSFYPRTGGYTF. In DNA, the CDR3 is TGTGCCAGCAGTTTCTACCCCCGGACAGGGGGCTACACCTTC.

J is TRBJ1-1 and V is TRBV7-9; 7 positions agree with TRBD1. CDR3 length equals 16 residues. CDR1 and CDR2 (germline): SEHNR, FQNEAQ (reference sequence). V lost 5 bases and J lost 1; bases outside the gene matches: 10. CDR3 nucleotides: TGTGCCAGCAGCGGATTGCCGGGACAGCCGAACACTGAAGCTTTCTTT. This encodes CASSGLPGQPNTEAFF. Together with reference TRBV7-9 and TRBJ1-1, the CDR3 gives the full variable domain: DTGVSQNPRHKITKRGQNVTFRCDPISEHNRLYWYRQTLGQGPEFLTYFQNEAQLEKSRLLSDRFSAERPKGSFSTLEIQRTEQGDSAMYLCASSGLPGQPNTEAFFGQGTRLTVV.

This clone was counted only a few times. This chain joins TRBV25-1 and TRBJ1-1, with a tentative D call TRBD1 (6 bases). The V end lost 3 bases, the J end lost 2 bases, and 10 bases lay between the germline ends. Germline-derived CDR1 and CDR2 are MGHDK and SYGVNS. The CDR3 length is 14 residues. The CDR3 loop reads CASSDLGTNTEAFF. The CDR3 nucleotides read TGTGCCAGCAGTGACCTTGGGACAAACACTGAAGCTTTCTTT. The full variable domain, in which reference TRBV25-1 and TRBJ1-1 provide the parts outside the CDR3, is EADIYQTPRYLVIGTGKKITLECSQTMGHDKMYWYQQDPGMELHLIHYSYGVNSTEKGDLSSESTVSRIRTEHFPLTLESARPSHTSQYLCASSDLGTNTEAFFGQGTRLTVV.

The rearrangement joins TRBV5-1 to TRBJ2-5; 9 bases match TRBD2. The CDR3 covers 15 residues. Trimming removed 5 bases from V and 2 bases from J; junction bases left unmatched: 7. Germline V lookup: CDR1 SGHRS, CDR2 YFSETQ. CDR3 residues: CASSYSAGGQETQYF. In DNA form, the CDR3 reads TGCGCCAGCAGTTACTCGGCGGGAGGGCAAGAGACCCAGTACTTC.

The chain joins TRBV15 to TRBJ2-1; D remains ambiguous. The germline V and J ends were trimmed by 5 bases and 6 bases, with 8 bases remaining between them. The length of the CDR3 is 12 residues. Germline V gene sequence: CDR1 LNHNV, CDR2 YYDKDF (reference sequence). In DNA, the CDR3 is TGTGCCACCAGCCCTGGCCTCAATGAGCAGTTCTTC. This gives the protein CATSPGLNEQFF.

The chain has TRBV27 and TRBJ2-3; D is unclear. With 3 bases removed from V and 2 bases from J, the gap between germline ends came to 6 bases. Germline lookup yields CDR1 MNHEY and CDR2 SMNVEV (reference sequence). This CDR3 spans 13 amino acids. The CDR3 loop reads CASSFGLTDTQYF. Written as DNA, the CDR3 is TGTGCCAGCAGTTTTGGCCTCACAGATACGCAGTATTTT.

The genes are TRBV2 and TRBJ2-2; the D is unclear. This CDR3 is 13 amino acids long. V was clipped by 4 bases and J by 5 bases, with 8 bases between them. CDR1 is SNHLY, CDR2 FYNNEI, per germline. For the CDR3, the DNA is TGTGCCAGCAGTGTACAGTTAACCGGGGAGCTGTTTTTT. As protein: CASSVQLTGELFF.

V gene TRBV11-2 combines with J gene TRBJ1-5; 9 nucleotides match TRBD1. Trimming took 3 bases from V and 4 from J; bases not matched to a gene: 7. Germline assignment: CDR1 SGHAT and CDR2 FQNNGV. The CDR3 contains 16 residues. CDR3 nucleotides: TGTGCCAGCAGCTTGGACAGGGGCAGGGGGAATCAGCCCCAGCATTTT. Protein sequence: CASSLDRGRGNQPQHF.

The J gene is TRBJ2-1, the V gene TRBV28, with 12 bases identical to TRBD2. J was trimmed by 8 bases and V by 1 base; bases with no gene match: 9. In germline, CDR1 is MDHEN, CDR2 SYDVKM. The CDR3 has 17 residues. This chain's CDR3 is CASSLSSLTSGSHEQFF. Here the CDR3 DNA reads TGTGCCAGCAGTTTATCCTCCCTGACTAGCGGGAGCCATGAGCAGTTCTTC.